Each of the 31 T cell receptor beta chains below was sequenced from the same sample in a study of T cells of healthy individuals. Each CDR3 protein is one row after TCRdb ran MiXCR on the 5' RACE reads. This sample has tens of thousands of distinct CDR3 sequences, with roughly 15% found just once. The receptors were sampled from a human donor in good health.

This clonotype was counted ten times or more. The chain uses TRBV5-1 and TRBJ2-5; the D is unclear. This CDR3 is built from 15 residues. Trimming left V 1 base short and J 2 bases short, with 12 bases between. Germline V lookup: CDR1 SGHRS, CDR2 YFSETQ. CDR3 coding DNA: TGCGCCAGCAGCTTGCGGTCCCCAACACAAGAGACCCAGTACTTC. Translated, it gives CASSLRSPTQETQYF.

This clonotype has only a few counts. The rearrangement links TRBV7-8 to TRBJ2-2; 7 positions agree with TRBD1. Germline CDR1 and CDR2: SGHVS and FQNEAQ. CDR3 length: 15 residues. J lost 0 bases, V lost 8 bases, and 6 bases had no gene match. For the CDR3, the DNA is TGTGCCAGCGGTCGGGACAGTTCGAACACCGGGGAGCTGTTTTTT. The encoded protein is CASGRDSSNTGELFF.

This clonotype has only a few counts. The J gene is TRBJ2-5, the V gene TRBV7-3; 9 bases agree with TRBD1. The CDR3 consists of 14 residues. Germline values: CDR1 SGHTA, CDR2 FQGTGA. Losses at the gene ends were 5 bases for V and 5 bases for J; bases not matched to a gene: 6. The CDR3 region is CASSPGTGRETQYF. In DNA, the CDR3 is TGTGCCAGCAGCCCTGGGACAGGGCGCGAGACCCAGTACTTC.

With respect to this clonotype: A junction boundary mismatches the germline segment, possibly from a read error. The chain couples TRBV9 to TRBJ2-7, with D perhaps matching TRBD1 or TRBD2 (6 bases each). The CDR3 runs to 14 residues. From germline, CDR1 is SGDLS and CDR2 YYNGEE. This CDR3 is CASSVNRDSHEQYF. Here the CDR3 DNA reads TGTGCCAGCAGCGTAAACAGGGACTCCCACGAGCAGTACTTC.

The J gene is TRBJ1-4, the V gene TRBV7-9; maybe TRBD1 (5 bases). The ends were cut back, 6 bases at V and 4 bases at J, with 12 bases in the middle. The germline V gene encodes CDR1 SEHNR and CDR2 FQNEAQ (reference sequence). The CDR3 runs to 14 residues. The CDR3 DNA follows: TGTGCCAGCAGTGCCGGGACCGTTAATGAAAAACTGTTTTTT. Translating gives CASSAGTVNEKLFF.

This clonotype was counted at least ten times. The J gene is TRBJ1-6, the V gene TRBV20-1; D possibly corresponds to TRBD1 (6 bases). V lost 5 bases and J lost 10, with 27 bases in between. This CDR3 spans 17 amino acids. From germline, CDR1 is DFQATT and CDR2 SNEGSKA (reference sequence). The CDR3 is CSALGFEGVVPKSPLHF. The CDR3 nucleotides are TGCAGTGCTCTAGGGTTTGAGGGGGTAGTACCGAAGTCACCCCTCCACTTT.

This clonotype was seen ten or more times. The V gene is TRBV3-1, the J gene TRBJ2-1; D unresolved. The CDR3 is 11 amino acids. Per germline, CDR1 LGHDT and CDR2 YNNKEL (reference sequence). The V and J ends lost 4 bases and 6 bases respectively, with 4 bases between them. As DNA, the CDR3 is TGTGCCAGCAGCCTGCTCAATGAGCAGTTCTTC. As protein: CASSLLNEQFF.

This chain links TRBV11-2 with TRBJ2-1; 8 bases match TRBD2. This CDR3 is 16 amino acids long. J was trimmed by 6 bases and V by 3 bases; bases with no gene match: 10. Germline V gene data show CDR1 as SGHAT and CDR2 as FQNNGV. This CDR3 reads CASSLRGAGFGNEQFF. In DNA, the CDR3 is TGTGCCAGCAGCTTGCGGGGGGCAGGGTTTGGCAATGAGCAGTTCTTC. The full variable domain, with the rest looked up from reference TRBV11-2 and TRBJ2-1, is EAGVAQSPRYKIIEKRQSVAFWCNPISGHATLYWYQQILGQGPKLLIQFQNNGVVDDSQLPKDRFSAERLKGVDSTLKIQPAKLEDSAVYLCASSLRGAGFGNEQFFGPGTRLTVL.

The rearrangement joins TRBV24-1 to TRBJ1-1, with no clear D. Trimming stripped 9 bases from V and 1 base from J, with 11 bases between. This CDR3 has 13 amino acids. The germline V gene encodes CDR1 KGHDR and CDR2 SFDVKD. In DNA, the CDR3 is TGTGCCACCGAGGACGGACCGAACACTGAAGCTTTCTTT. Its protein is CATEDGPNTEAFF.

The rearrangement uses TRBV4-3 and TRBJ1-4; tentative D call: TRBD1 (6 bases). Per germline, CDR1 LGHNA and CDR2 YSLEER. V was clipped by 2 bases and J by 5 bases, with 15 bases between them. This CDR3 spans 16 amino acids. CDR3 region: CASSQRTSGGNEKLFF. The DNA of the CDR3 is TGCGCCAGCAGCCAACGAACATCCGGGGGCAATGAAAAACTGTTTTTT.

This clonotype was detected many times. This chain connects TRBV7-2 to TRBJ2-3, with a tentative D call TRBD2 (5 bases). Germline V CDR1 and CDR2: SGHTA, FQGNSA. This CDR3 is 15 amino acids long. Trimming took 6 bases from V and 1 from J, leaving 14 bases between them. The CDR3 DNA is TGTGCCAGCAGTTCTAGCCTATGGGGCACAGATACGCAGTATTTT. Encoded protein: CASSSSLWGTDTQYF.

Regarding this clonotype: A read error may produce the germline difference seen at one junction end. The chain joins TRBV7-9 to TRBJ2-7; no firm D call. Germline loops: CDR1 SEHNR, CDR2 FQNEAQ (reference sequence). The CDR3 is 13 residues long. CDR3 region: CVSSLDTSYEQYF. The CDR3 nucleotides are TGTGTCAGCAGCCTTGACACTTCCTACGAGCAGTACTTC.

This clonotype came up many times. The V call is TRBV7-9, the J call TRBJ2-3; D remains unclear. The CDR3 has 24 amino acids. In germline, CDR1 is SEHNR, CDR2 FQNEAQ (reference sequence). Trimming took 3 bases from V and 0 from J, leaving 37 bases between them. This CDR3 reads CASSFNLLAEKGYLMDSSTDTQYF. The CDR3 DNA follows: TGTGCCAGCAGCTTTAATCTTCTGGCGGAGAAAGGGTACCTCATGGATTCTAGCACAGATACGCAGTATTTT. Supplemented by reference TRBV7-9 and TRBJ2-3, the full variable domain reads DTGVSQNPRHKITKRGQNVTFRCDPISEHNRLYWYRQTLGQGPEFLTYFQNEAQLEKSRLLSDRFSAERPKGSFSTLEIQRTEQGDSAMYLCASSFNLLAEKGYLMDSSTDTQYFGPGTRLTVL.

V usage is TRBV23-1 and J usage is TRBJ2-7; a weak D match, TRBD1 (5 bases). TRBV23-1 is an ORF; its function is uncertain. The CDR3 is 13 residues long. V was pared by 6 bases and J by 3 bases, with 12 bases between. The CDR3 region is CASRWIQGYEQYF. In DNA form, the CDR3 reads TGCGCCAGCAGGTGGATCCAGGGCTACGAGCAGTACTTC.

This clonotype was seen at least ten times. The CDR3 sequence is CSALPGTGSYNEQFF. The CDR3 DNA is TGCAGTGCTTTGCCCGGGACAGGAAGTTACAATGAGCAGTTCTTC. The rearrangement links TRBV20-1 to TRBJ2-1; TRBD1 agrees at 8 bases. Germline CDR1 reads DFQATT; CDR2 reads SNEGSKA (reference sequence). There are 15 residues in the CDR3. J was trimmed by 4 bases and V by 5 bases; bases with no gene match: 10.

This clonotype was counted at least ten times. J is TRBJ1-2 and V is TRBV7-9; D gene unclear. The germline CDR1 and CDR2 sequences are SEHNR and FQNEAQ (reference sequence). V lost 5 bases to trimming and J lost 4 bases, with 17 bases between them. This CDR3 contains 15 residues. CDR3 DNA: TGTGCCAGCAGCCCATACTCGGGAGTCGGCTATGGCTACACCTTC. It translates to CASSPYSGVGYGYTF.

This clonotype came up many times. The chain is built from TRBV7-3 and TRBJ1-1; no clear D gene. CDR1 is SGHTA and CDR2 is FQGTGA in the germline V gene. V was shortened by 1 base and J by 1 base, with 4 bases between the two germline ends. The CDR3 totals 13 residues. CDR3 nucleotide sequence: TGTGCCAGCAGCTTAATGAAGAACACTGAAGCTTTCTTT. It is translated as CASSLMKNTEAFF.

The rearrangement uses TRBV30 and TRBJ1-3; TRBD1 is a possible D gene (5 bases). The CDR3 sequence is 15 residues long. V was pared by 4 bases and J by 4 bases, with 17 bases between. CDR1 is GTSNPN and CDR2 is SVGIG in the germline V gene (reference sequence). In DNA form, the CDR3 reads TGTGCCTGGATCTCCCCCCGGGGGGAAGGAAACACCATATATTTT. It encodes CAWISPRGEGNTIYF.

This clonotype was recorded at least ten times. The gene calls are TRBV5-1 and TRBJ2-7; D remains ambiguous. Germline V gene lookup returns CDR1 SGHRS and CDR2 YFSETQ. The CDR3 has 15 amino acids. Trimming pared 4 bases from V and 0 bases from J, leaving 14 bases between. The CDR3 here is CASSPLAAGSYEQYF. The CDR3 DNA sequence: TGCGCCAGCAGCCCGCTTGCAGCAGGCTCCTACGAGCAGTACTTC.

The DNA of the CDR3 is TGTGCCAGCAGTGAATATCTTGGGCAGGGGCGTCAGCCCCAGCATTTT. Its protein product is CASSEYLGQGRQPQHF. The chain employs TRBV6-1 and TRBJ1-5; D possibly corresponds to TRBD1 (6 bases). Trimming cost V 2 bases and J 6 bases, with 17 bases left between them. The germline CDR1 and CDR2 sequences are MNHNS and SASEGT. The CDR3 contains 16 residues.

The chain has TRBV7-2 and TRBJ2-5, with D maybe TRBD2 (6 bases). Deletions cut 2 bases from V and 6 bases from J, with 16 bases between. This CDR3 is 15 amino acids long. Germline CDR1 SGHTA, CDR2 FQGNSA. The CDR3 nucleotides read TGTGCCAGCAGCTTAAGCTTGGGGGGAGAGAAGACCCAGTACTTC. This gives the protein CASSLSLGGEKTQYF.

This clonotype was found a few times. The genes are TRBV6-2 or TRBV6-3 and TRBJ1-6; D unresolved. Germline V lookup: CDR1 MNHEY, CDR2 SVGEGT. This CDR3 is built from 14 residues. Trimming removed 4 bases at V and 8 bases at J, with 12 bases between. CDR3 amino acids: CASSWAGSDSPLHF. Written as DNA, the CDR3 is TGTGCCAGCAGTTGGGCGGGTTCGGATTCACCCCTCCACTTT.

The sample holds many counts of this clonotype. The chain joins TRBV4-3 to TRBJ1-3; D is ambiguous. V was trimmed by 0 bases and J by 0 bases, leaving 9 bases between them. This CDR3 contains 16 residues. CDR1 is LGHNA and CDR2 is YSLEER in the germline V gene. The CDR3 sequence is CASSQEWVRSGNTIYF. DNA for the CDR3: TGCGCCAGCAGCCAAGAGTGGGTCCGCTCTGGAAACACCATATATTTT.

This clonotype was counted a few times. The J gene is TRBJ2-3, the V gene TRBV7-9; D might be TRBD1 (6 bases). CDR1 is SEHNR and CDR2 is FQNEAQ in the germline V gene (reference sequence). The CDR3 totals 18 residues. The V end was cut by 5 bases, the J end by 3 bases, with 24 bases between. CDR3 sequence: CASSPSGRAGASTDTQYF. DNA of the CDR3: TGTGCCAGCAGCCCCTCAGGAAGGGCAGGGGCCTCGACAGATACGCAGTATTTT.

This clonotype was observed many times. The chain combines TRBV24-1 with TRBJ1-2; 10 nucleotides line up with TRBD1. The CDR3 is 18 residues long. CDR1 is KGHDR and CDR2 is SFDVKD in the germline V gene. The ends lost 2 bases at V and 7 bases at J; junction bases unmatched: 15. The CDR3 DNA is TGTGCCACCAGTGATTCTCCGGGACAGGGGATAGATGGTCGTGGCTACACCTTC. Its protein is CATSDSPGQGIDGRGYTF.

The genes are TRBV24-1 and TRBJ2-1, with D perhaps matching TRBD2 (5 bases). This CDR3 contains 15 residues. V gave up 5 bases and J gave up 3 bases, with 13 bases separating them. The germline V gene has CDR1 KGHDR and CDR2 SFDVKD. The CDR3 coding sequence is TGTGCCACCAGTGGTTTTTCCGGGAACTACAATGAGCAGTTCTTC. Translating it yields CATSGFSGNYNEQFF.

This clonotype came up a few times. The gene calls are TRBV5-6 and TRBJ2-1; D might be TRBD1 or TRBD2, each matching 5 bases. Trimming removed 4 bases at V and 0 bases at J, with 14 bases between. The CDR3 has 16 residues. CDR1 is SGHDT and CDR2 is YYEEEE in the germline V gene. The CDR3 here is CASSLGTLSSYNEQFF. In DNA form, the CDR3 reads TGTGCCAGCAGCCTGGGGACCCTAAGCTCCTACAATGAGCAGTTCTTC.

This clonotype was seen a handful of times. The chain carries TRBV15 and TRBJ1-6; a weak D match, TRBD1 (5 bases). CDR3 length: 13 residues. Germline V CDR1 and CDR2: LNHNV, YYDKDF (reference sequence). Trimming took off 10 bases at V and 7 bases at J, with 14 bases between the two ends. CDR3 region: CASRDGVNSPLHF. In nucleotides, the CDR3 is TGTGCCAGCCGGGACGGAGTCAATTCACCCCTCCACTTT.

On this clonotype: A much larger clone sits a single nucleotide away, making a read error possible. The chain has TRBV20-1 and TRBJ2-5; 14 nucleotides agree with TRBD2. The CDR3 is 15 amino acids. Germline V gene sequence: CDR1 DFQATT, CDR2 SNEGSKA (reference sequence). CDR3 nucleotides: TGCAGTGCGACGCCGGGACTAGCGGGGGCAGAGACCCAGCACTTC. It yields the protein CSATPGLAGAETQHF.

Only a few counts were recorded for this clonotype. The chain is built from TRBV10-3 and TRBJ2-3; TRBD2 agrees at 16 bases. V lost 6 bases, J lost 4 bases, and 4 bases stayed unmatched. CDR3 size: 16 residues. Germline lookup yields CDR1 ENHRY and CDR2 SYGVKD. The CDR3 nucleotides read TGTGCCATCAGCCCGGGACTAGCGGGGGGGCCAGATACGCAGTATTTT. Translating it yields CAISPGLAGGPDTQYF.

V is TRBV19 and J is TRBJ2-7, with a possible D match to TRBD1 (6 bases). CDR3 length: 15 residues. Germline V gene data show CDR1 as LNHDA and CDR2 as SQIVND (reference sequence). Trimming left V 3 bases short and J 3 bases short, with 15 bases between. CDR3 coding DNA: TGTGCCAGTAGTATCTTGGGACAATCGGTCTACGAGCAGTACTTC. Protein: CASSILGQSVYEQYF. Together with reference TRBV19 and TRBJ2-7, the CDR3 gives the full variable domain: DGGITQSPKYLFRKEGQNVTLSCEQNLNHDAMYWYRQDPGQGLRLIYYSQIVNDFQKGDIAEGYSVSREKKESFPLTVTSAQKNPTAFYLCASSILGQSVYEQYFGPGTRLTVT.